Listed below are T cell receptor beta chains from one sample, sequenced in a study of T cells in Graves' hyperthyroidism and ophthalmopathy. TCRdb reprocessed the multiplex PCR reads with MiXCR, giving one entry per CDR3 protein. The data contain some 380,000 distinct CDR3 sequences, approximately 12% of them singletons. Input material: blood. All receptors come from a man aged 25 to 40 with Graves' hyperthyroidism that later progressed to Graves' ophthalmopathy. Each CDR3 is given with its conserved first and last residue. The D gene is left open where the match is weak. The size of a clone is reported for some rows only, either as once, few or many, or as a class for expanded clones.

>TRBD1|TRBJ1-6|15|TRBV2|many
CASRVRTGDNSPLHF
TGTGCCAGCAGGGTACGGACAGGGGATAATTCACCCCTCCACTTT
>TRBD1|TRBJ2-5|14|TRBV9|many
CASSVADRGETQYF
TGTGCCAGCAGCGTAGCAGACAGGGGCGAGACCCAGTACTTC
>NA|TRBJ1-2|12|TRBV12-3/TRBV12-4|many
CASSLEGGGYTF
TGTGCCAGCAGTTTAGAGGGAGGCGGCTACACCTTC
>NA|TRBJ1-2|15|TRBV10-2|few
CASSEIWGRDYGYTF
TGCGCCAGCAGTGAGATTTGGGGGCGCGACTATGGCTACACCTTC
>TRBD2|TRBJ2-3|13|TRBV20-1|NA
CSARGAGEDTQYF
TGCAGTGCTAGAGGGGCGGGGGAAGATACGCAGTATTTT
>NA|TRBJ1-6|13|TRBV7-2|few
CASSQLMDSPLHF
TGTGCCAGCAGCCAACTGATGGATTCACCCCTCCACTTT
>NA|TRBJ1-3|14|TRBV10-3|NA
CATTGPNSGNTIYF
TGTGCCACCACCGGACCGAACTCTGGAAACACCATATATTTT
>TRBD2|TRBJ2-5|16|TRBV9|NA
CASSVGGLAGLETQYF
TGTGCCAGCAGCGTAGGGGGACTAGCGGGGCTGGAGACCCAGTACTTC
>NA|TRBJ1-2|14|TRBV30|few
CAWSPRGRIHGYTF
TGTGCCTGGAGTCCCCGGGGGCGCATACACGGCTACACCTTC
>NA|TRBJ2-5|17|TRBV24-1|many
CATSDPADGQYQETQYF
TGTGCCACCAGTGACCCTGCGGATGGACAATACCAAGAGACCCAGTACTTC
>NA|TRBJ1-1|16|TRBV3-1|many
CASSQLVPTLNTEAFF
TGTGCCAGCAGCCAATTAGTGCCAACATTAAACACTGAAGCTTTCTTT
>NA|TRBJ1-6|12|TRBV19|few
CASSTSGTPLHF
TGTGCCAGTAGTACATCGGGGACACCCCTCCACTTT
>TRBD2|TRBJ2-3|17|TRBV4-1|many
CASSQALGTSGGVTQYF
TGCGCCAGCAGCCAAGCCCTCGGAACTAGCGGGGGGGTTACGCAGTATTTT
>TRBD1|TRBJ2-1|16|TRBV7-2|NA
CASSLGTGGLGSEQFF
TGTGCCAGCAGCTTAGGGACAGGGGGACTGGGAAGTGAGCAGTTCTTC
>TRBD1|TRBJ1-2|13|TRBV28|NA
CASLDRKSYGYTF
TGTGCCAGTCTGGACAGGAAGAGCTATGGCTACACCTTC
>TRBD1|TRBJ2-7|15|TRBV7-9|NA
CASSSFRDRTYEQYF
TGTGCCAGCAGCTCTTTCCGGGACAGGACCTACGAGCAGTACTTC
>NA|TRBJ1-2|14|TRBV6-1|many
CASSEGVRNYGYTF
TGTGCCAGCAGTGAAGGTGTTCGTAACTATGGCTACACCTTC
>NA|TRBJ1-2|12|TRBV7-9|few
CATRGGDYGYTF
TGTGCTACGCGGGGGGGCGACTATGGCTACACCTTC
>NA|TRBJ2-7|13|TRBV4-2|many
CASSQGQNYEQYF
TGTGCCAGCAGCCAAGGACAGAACTACGAGCAGTACTTC
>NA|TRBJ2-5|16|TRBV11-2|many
CASSPSKAKYQETQYF
TGTGCCAGCAGCCCTAGCAAAGCGAAGTACCAAGAGACCCAGTACTTC
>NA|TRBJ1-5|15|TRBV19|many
CASSIDTYSNQPQHF
TGTGCCAGTAGTATAGACACTTATAGCAATCAGCCCCAGCATTTT
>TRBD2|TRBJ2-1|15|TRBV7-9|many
CASSPRGVSYNEQFF
TGTGCCAGCAGCCCCCGGGGGGTCTCCTACAATGAGCAGTTCTTC
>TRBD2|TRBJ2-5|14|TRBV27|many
CASSFQGLRETQYF
TGTGCCAGCAGTTTTCAGGGACTACGGGAGACCCAGTACTTC
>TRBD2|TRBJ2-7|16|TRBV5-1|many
CASSLDSRWTRGEQYF
TGCGCCAGCAGCTTGGATTCCCGTTGGACTAGGGGCGAGCAGTACTTC
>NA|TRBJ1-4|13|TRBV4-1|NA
CASSQVFGEKLFF
TGCGCCAGCAGCCAAGTTTTTGGTGAAAAACTGTTTTTT
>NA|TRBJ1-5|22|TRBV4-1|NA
CASSQGGLRQGEVFFSNQPQHF
TGCGCCAGCAGCCAAGGGGGTTTGCGGCAGGGAGAGGTCTTTTTTAGCAATCAGCCCCAGCATTTT
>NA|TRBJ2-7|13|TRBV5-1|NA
CTSSLGQAGEQYF
TGCACCAGCAGCTTGGGTCAGGCCGGCGAGCAGTACTTC
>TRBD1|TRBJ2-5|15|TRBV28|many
CASSSPGQGQETQYF
TGTGCCAGCAGTTCCCCGGGACAGGGACAAGAGACCCAGTACTTC
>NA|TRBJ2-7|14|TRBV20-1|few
CSARGINSSYEQYF
TGCAGTGCAAGGGGCATCAACAGCTCCTACGAGCAGTACTTC
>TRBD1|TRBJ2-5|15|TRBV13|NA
CASSLRQGLHSTQYF
TGTGCCAGCAGCCTTCGACAGGGCCTCCATTCGACCCAGTACTTC
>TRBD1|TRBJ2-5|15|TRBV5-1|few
CASSFVLGQGETQYF
TGCGCCAGCAGCTTTGTTTTGGGACAGGGAGAGACCCAGTACTTC
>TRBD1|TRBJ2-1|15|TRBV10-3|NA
CAITLDRGLYNEQFF
TGTGCCATCACCCTCGACAGGGGCCTTTACAATGAGCAGTTCTTC
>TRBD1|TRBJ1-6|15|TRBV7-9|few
CASSFDGQGGSPLHF
TGTGCCAGCAGCTTCGACGGACAGGGAGGTTCACCCCTCCACTTT
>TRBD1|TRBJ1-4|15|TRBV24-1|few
CATSDPRGLVEKLFF
TGTGCCACCAGTGACCCCAGGGGGCTCGTTGAAAAACTGTTTTTT
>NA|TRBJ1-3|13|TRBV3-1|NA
CASSLRSGDTIYF
TGTGCCAGCAGTCTACGGAGCGGCGACACCATATATTTT
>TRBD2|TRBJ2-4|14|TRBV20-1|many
CSAIGGGRKNIQYF
TGCAGTGCTATTGGGGGGGGACGGAAAAACATTCAGTACTTC
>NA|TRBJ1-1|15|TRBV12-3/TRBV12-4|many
CASSRGTGFDTEAFF
TGTGCCAGCTCAAGAGGGACCGGTTTTGACACTGAAGCTTTCTTT
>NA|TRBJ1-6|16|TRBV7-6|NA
CASSLRRGGSNSPLHF
TGTGCCAGCAGCTTAAGGAGGGGGGGCTCGAATTCACCCCTCCACTTT
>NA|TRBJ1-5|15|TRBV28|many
CASSKDSYSNQPQHF
TGTGCCAGCAGTAAAGACAGCTATAGCAATCAGCCCCAGCATTTT
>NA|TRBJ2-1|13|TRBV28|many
CASGWDTRNEQFF
TGTGCCAGCGGCTGGGACACCCGGAATGAGCAGTTCTTC
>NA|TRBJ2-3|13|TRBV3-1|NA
CASSQAGADTQYF
TGTGCCAGCAGCCAAGCCGGGGCAGATACGCAGTATTTT
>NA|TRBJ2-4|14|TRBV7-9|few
CASSLAPRENIQYF
TGTGCCAGCAGCTTAGCGCCAAGGGAAAACATTCAGTACTTC
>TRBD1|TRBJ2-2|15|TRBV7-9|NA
CASSHRDRGPGELFF
TGTGCCAGCAGCCACCGGGACAGGGGTCCCGGGGAGCTGTTTTTT
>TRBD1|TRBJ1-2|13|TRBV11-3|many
CASGTGMDDGYTF
TGTGCCAGCGGGACAGGGATGGACGATGGCTACACCTTC
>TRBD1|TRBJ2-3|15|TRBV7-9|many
CASSRTGASTDTQYF
TGTGCCAGCAGCCGGACAGGGGCTAGCACAGATACGCAGTATTTT
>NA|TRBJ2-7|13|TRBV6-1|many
CASSRGHTYEQYF
TGTGCCAGCAGCAGGGGACATACCTACGAGCAGTACTTC
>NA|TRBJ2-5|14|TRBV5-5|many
CASSLRLIQETQYF
TGTGCCAGCAGCTTGAGACTGATCCAAGAGACCCAGTACTTC
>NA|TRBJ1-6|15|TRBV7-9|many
CASSLDGGRNSPLHF
TGTGCCAGCAGCTTAGATGGGGGTCGGAATTCACCCCTCCACTTT